The 14 T cell receptor beta chains below all came from one sample that was sequenced in a study of blood T cell repertoires in COVID-19. TCRdb keeps only in-frame clones here, not all; method: immunoSEQ multiplex PCR. The sample consists of about 110,000 clones, 71% of them appearing once. Material: peripheral blood. Receptors were obtained from a woman in her thirties or forties with acute or convalescent COVID-19.

The J gene is TRBJ2-5, the V gene TRBV19; D might be TRBD2 (6 bases). V was trimmed by 3 bases and J by 4 bases, leaving 15 bases between them. This CDR3 is 15 amino acids long. CDR1 is LNHDA and CDR2 is SQIVND in the germline V gene (reference sequence). The CDR3 loop is CASSMGGGQGETQYF. In DNA form, the CDR3 reads TGTGCCAGTAGTATGGGGGGTGGGCAGGGAGAGACCCAGTACTTC.

V and J are TRBV6-5 and TRBJ2-5, with D possibly TRBD1 on 6 matching bases. V lost 8 bases and J lost 3, with 16 bases in between. This CDR3 is built from 14 residues. Germline values: CDR1 MNHEY, CDR2 SVGAGI. Written as DNA, the CDR3 is TGTGCCAGCCAAGACAGGTCGTGGGAAGAGACCCAGTACTTC. This gives the protein CASQDRSWEETQYF.

This chain joins TRBV5-1 and TRBJ2-7, with 8 bases matching TRBD1. The CDR3 totals 14 residues. From germline, CDR1 is SGHRS and CDR2 YFSETQ. Trimming removed 4 bases from V and 2 bases from J; junction bases left unmatched: 5. The CDR3 spells CASSPGDRTYEQYF. Written as DNA, the CDR3 is TGCGCCAGCAGCCCCGGGGACAGGACCTACGAGCAGTACTTC.

This clone is a singleton in its sample. V is TRBV5-5 and J is TRBJ2-7; 10 positions agree with TRBD1. The CDR3 has 18 amino acids. Per germline, CDR1 SGHKS and CDR2 YYEKEE (reference sequence). V shed 3 bases, J shed 6 bases, and the junction held 18 bases outside the gene matches. The CDR3, as DNA: TGTGCCAGCAGCTCCCTTGGGGCCACCGGGACAGGGGAGCGCGAGCAGTACTTC. The encoded protein is CASSSLGATGTGEREQYF.

J is TRBJ2-1 and V is TRBV2, with D unresolved. The V gene lost 4 bases and the J gene lost 10 bases, with 17 bases spanning the gap. This CDR3 region has 14 residues. Germline V gene lookup returns CDR1 SNHLY and CDR2 FYNNEI. The CDR3 spells CASSVAQQSPEQFF. DNA of the CDR3: TGTGCCAGCAGTGTAGCTCAACAGTCCCCGGAGCAGTTCTTC.

The CDR3 reads CASSPRKQGINEQFF. The CDR3 nucleotides are TGTGCCAGCTCACCACGGAAACAGGGGATAAATGAGCAGTTCTTC. The genes are TRBV18 and TRBJ2-1, with 7 bases that match TRBD1. The CDR3 covers 15 residues. Germline values: CDR1 KGHSH, CDR2 LQKENI. The ends lost 1 base at V and 7 bases at J; junction bases unmatched: 7.

The chain joins TRBV12-2 to TRBJ2-7; the table's D call TRBD1 went unverified against the DNA. TRBV12-2 is a listed pseudogene. This CDR3 has 17 residues. CDR3 bases: TGTGCAAGTCGCTTAGCCCGGACAACAAAAATACATTACGAGCAGTACTTC. Translation: CASRLARTTKIHYEQYF.

V and J are TRBV19 and TRBJ1-2; the D gene is possibly TRBD1 (5 bases). The germline CDR1 and CDR2 sequences are LNHDA and SQIVND (reference sequence). Trimming shortened V by 1 base and J by 4 bases, and 7 bases separated the two germline ends. The CDR3 is made up of 13 amino acids. The chain's CDR3 is CASSIGQTYGYTF. The CDR3, as DNA: TGTGCCAGTAGTATAGGACAGACCTATGGCTACACCTTC. Drawing the rest from reference TRBV19 and TRBJ1-2, the complete variable domain is DGGITQSPKYLFRKEGQNVTLSCEQNLNHDAMYWYRQDPGQGLRLIYYSQIVNDFQKGDIAEGYSVSREKKESFPLTVTSAQKNPTAFYLCASSIGQTYGYTFGSGTRLTVV.

V usage is TRBV27 and J usage is TRBJ1-2, with a possible D match to TRBD1 (5 bases). Trimming took 8 bases from V and 4 from J, leaving 11 bases between them. The V gene's germline CDR1 is MNHEY and CDR2 SMNVEV (reference sequence). CDR3 size: 12 residues. The DNA for the CDR3 is TGTGCCAGCCGGACACTTAGCTATGGCTACACCTTC. This gives the protein CASRTLSYGYTF.

This clone appeared a single time. The chain carries TRBV30 and TRBJ1-2; 10 nucleotides line up with TRBD1. The CDR3 loop spans 13 amino acids. With 1 base clipped from V and 8 bases from J, the junction kept 4 bases outside the gene matches. The germline gives CDR1 GTSNPN, CDR2 SVGIG (reference sequence). The DNA of the CDR3 is TGTGCCTGGAGTGGACAGGGGGCGGGGGGCTACACCTTC. Translation: CAWSGQGAGGYTF.

The chain has TRBV18 and TRBJ1-1; 8 bases agree with TRBD1. The germline gives CDR1 KGHSH, CDR2 LQKENI. The CDR3 consists of 15 residues. J gave up 4 bases and V 2 bases, and 6 bases lay outside the gene matches. The CDR3 coding sequence is TGTGCCAGCTCACCATCAGGACAGGGCTCCACTGAAGCTTTCTTT. It yields the protein CASSPSGQGSTEAFF.

This clone has only a few counts. The chain joins TRBV12-3 or TRBV12-4 to TRBJ1-1; D uncertain. V lost 6 bases to trimming and J lost 0 bases, with 8 bases between them. This CDR3 contains 13 residues. The CDR3 region has the DNA TGTGCCAGCAGCAAAAAAATGAACACTGAAGCTTTCTTT. It specifies CASSKKMNTEAFF.

The rearrangement links TRBV7-9 to TRBJ2-3; 13 nucleotides line up with TRBD2. The CDR3 spans 19 residues. Per germline, CDR1 SEHNR and CDR2 FQNEAQ (reference sequence). Trimming took 3 bases from V and 2 from J; bases not matched to a gene: 11. The CDR3 DNA reads TGTGCCAGCAGCTTGAACACCGGGACTAGCGGGGAGTACACAGATACGCAGTATTTT. This sequence encodes CASSLNTGTSGEYTDTQYF. Using reference TRBV7-9 and TRBJ2-3 for the parts outside the CDR3, the full variable domain is DTGVSQNPRHKITKRGQNVTFRCDPISEHNRLYWYRQTLGQGPEFLTYFQNEAQLEKSRLLSDRFSAERPKGSFSTLEIQRTEQGDSAMYLCASSLNTGTSGEYTDTQYFGPGTRLTVL.

This clone was seen only a few times. V and J are TRBV2 and TRBJ2-1; TRBD2 matches 7 bases. V gave up 7 bases and J gave up 4 bases; unmatched junction bases: 10. The germline V gene encodes CDR1 SNHLY and CDR2 FYNNEI. CDR3 size: 15 residues. The CDR3 nucleotides are TGTGCCAGCACCTCGGAGAGGGAGGGGTACAATGAGCAGTTCTTC. Protein: CASTSEREGYNEQFF.